The 6 T cell receptor beta chains presented below share a single source sample, sequenced in a study of T-cell memory formation after mild COVID-19. One entry per CDR3 protein, called by TCRdb with MiXCR from the 5' RACE reads. Counted here are about 430,000 distinct CDR3 sequences, roughly a quarter occurring once; the ten biggest clones make up about 8.7%. Sequenced: PBMCs or a T cell subset sorted from them (not recorded which). The receptor source for this set is an adult woman who had mild COVID-19 (a few samples of this study predate the infection). Cell type and time point are not known.

This chain joins TRBV5-5 and TRBJ2-7, with TRBD2 identical over 8 bases. The length of the CDR3 is 15 residues. Germline values: CDR1 SGHKS, CDR2 YYEKEE (reference sequence). V lost 0 bases, J lost 3 bases, and 5 bases stayed unmatched. Here the CDR3 DNA reads TGTGCCAGCAGCTTGGGGGGTAGCGGGGTCTACGAGCAGTACTTC. As protein: CASSLGGSGVYEQYF. Full variable domain (remainder filled in from reference TRBV5-5 and TRBJ2-7): DAGVTQSPTHLIKTRGQQVTLRCSPISGHKSVSWYQQVLGQGPQFIFQYYEKEERGRGNFPDRFSARQFPNYSSELNVNALLLGDSALYLCASSLGGSGVYEQYFGPGTRLTVT.

J is TRBJ1-1 and V is TRBV2; D is undetermined. Germline CDR1 SNHLY, CDR2 FYNNEI. The CDR3 length is 14 residues. The ends were cut back, 5 bases at V and 3 bases at J, with 13 bases in the middle. CDR3: CASSSYGGDTEAFF. The CDR3 region has the DNA TGTGCCAGCAGTTCGTACGGTGGGGACACTGAAGCTTTCTTT.

The CDR3: CASSFAMAGGGADTQYF. CDR3 DNA sequence: TGTGCCAGCAGCTTTGCGATGGCGGGAGGAGGGGCAGATACGCAGTATTTT. The chain couples TRBV7-2 to TRBJ2-3; 8 nucleotides match TRBD2. The germline V gene has CDR1 SGHTA and CDR2 FQGNSA. The trim removed 3 bases at V and 4 bases at J, leaving 12 bases unmatched. The CDR3 covers 17 residues. Using reference TRBV7-2 and TRBJ2-3 for the parts outside the CDR3, the full variable domain is GAGVSQSPSNKVTEKGKDVELRCDPISGHTALYWYRQSLGQGLEFLIYFQGNSAPDKSGLPSDRFSAERTGGSVSTLTIQRTQQEDSAVYLCASSFAMAGGGADTQYFGPGTRLTVL.

The chain links TRBV21-1 to TRBJ2-1. TRBV21-1 is tagged as a pseudogene. The CDR3 spans 12 residues. The CDR3 DNA follows: TGTGCCAGCAGCCCCCGAGCTTTAGAGCAGTTCTTC. This translates into CASSPRALEQFF.

In this sample, this clonotype turned up once. CDR3 sequence reads: CASSFPSGGDTQYF. In nucleotides, the CDR3 is TGCGCCAGCAGCTTCCCTAGCGGGGGGGATACGCAGTATTTT. The chain couples TRBV5-1 to TRBJ2-3; 11 nucleotides match TRBD2. The CDR3 runs 14 residues. Germline V gives CDR1 SGHRS, CDR2 YFSETQ. Germline trimming cut 2 bases from V and 6 bases from J; bases unmatched to any gene: 2.

This clonotype has only a few counts. V is TRBV9 and J is TRBJ1-4, with TRBD1 matching 9 bases. The V gene end was trimmed by 4 bases and the J gene end by 7 bases; junction bases not matched to a gene: 8. Germline V gene lookup returns CDR1 SGDLS and CDR2 YYNGEE. CDR3 size: 15 residues. The CDR3 DNA sequence: TGTGCCAGCAGCCCTAGGGGACAGGGAGGTGAAAAACTGTTTTTT. Protein product: CASSPRGQGGEKLFF.